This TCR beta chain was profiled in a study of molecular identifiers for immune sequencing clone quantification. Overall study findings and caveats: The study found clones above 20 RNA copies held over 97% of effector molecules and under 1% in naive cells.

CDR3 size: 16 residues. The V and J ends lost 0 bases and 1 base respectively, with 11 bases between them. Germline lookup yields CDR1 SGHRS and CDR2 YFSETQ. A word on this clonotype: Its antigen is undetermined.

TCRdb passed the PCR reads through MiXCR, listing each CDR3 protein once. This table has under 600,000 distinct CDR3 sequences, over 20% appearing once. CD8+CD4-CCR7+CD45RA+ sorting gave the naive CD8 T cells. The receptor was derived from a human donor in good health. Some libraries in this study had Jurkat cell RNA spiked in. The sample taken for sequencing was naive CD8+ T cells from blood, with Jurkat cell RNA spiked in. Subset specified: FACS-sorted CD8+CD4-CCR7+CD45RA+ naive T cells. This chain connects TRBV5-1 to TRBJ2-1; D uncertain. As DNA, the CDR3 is TGCGCCAGCAGCTTGGTGTACGGGTCATCCTACAATGAGCAGTTCTTC. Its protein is CASSLVYGSSYNEQFF.